This T cell receptor (beta chain) was captured in a study of blood T cell repertoires in COVID-19. Produced via immunoSEQ multiplex PCR; TCRdb's table is partial and in-frame only. The sample includes about 400,000 clones, around 87% of them seen just once. This clone came up once. Germline V lookup: CDR1 SEHNR, CDR2 FQNEAQ (reference sequence). V shed 5 bases and J shed 0 bases, with 10 bases lying between them. CDR3 length equals 14 residues. The rearrangement uses TRBV7-9 and TRBJ1-2; D is perhaps TRBD1 (5 bases). The source of this sequence is a human donor in a cohort sampled during active COVID-19. The source material was peripheral blood. CDR3 region: CASSLDSSNYGYTF. The CDR3 DNA follows: TGTGCCAGCAGCCTTGACAGCTCTAACTATGGCTACACCTTC.